The rows below give T cell receptor beta chains drawn from one sample of a study of response to subunit inactivated influenza vaccine. TCRdb reanalysed the RT-PCR reads using MiXCR and keeps one entry per CDR3 protein. The table shows some 800,000 distinct CDR3 sequences, with over 20% occurring only once. The specimen was PBMCs from blood, collected roughly 5 days after vaccination. The receptors originated from a man aged 45-65 years who received an inactivated influenza vaccine. Each CDR3 is given without its conserved first and last residue.

v_gene: TRBV20-1; CDR3aa: SAHPDRGDQETQY
v_gene: TRBV20-1; CDR3aa: SGAGGIYNEQF
v_gene: TRBV20-1; CDR3aa: SATDRLAGDYEQY
v_gene: TRBV15; CDR3aa: ATSRDLLGEGRYETQY
v_gene: TRBV20-1; CDR3aa: SAEDRLAKNIQY
v_gene: TRBV7-2; CDR3aa: ASSARRGTAYEQY
v_gene: TRBV28; CDR3aa: ASFGQIPFGYT
v_gene: TRBV20-1; CDR3aa: SALLAGDRHEQY
v_gene: TRBV5-4; CDR3aa: ASSRVAGEETQY
v_gene: TRBV29-1; CDR3aa: SVEGGEHNGYEQY
v_gene: TRBV12-3/TRBV12-4; CDR3aa: ASSLVPGLAGGPSQY
v_gene: TRBV7-3; CDR3aa: ASSLDFDNEQF
v_gene: TRBV11-2; CDR3aa: ASSLPGIDTQY
v_gene: TRBV20-1; CDR3aa: SASRLAGGEQY
v_gene: TRBV27; CDR3aa: ASNYPLRCTDTQY
v_gene: TRBV2; CDR3aa: ASQDRRTNEKLF
v_gene: TRBV12-3/TRBV12-4; CDR3aa: ASSFGTEGSNQPQH
v_gene: TRBV18; CDR3aa: ASSEKPSSIELDTGELF
v_gene: TRBV2; CDR3aa: ASSAGQLNEQF
v_gene: TRBV12-3/TRBV12-4; CDR3aa: ASRRTGRTEAF
v_gene: TRBV15; CDR3aa: ATSRVDSGRRPDTQY
v_gene: TRBV6-1; CDR3aa: ASGEAVSSYEQY
v_gene: TRBV7-2; CDR3aa: ASSLAGDTHQPQH
v_gene: TRBV20-1; CDR3aa: SATTGRVVGELF
v_gene: TRBV28; CDR3aa: ASSLIRDQH
v_gene: TRBV20-1; CDR3aa: SARDYSVDTQY
v_gene: TRBV5-1; CDR3aa: ASSLEANSGGANVLT
v_gene: TRBV12-3/TRBV12-4; CDR3aa: ASNRGDRLASTDTQY
v_gene: TRBV29-1; CDR3aa: SVEDRGSYEQY